This T cell receptor beta chain is drawn from a study of blood T cell repertoires in COVID-19 (dated by TCRdb to 2019 to 2021). Describing the broader study: Collaborator samples came from the United States, Italy and Spain and covered acute and convalescent phases of COVID-19. Subjects who had been exposed to COVID-19, were actively infected with it, or had recovered from it provided the deeply sampled blood TCRbeta repertoires that made up the dataset. A de-identified subject ID, COVID-19 status, age in years and sex were almost always included in the sample metadata. Samples came from the ongoing ImmuneRACE study (first 160 participants) plus 1,254 subjects from 6 global collaborators. The material from the prospective study consisted of cDNA or gDNA derived from T cells, B-cell-depleted T cells, or PBMCs. The repertoires were released in a freely available public database meant as a resource for research on the immune response to SARS-CoV-2. Where available, HLA class I and class II types were obtained from metadata supplied by the sample provider rather than from assay-based typing. Points the paper makes about the study in general: The quantity of clinical and demographic metadata differed by source and by participant and was supplied without curation.

The CDR3, from cysteine to phenylalanine, totals 15 residues. Just the 45-base CDR3 DNA is kept, in frame starting at base 1. For this chain, trimming is 0 bases at the V end and 8 bases at the J end, and the number of junction bases without a gene match is 9. CDR1 and CDR2 were assigned from the germline V gene as SGHRS and YFSETQ. This clone has a count of ten or more. The clone's antigen remains unknown. The sample holds no much larger clone one base away, and base qualities are not on file. TCRbeta CDR3 regions were amplified from genomic DNA using the immunoSEQ Assay, a bias-controlled multiplex PCR. In the authors' own workflow: The number of nucleated cells in each sample was estimated by amplification of reference gene primers within the assay. To quantify the absolute abundance of each unique TCRbeta CDR3 rearrangement, sequence reads were collapsed and filtered. Productive Simpson clonality was computed per sample as the square root of Simpson's diversity index over productive rearrangements. Held by TCRdb, this immuneACCESS table contains in-frame sequences only and omits some clones. Under half of the omission traces to an unresolved V gene where checked; the cause of the rest is unknown. V and J calls and clone size come straight from that table; D and trimming were deduced from the DNA. This sample gives hundreds of thousands of clones in total; around 80% of them show up just once. The top ten clonotypes cover approximately 5.4% of the sample.

Collaborating institutions collected whole blood in K2EDTA tubes following their own protocols. For TCRbeta analysis, collaborators shipped samples in one of three forms: frozen whole blood, isolated PBMCs, or DNA extracted from either of those sample types. In this chain, TRBV5-1 is recombined with TRBJ1-2, with 8 bases matching TRBD1. The source of this sequence is an elderly man with acute or convalescent COVID-19. The sample taken for sequencing was peripheral blood. In nucleotides, the sequence is TGCGCCAGCAGCTTGGCGGCAGGGGGCACATACGGCTACACCTTC. Protein translation: CASSLAAGGTYGYTF.